This TCR beta chain was profiled in a study of T cell repertoires in cytomegalovirus infection. Whole-study context: Public signatures in TCR beta pointed to CMV infection and matching HLA type. Study-level points and caveats: Cumulative public TCR beta family frequency identified CMV carriers with the relevant HLA.

This clonotype was detected ten times or more. No antigen is known for it. Germline V lookup: CDR1 SGHTA, CDR2 FQGNSA. The germline V and J ends were trimmed by 5 bases and 0 bases, with 7 bases remaining between them. The CDR3 has 13 amino acids. TCRdb re-called the reads through MiXCR, storing one row per CDR3 protein. Of hundreds of thousands of distinct CDR3 sequences listed, 42% are singletons. The sequencing here drew on cultured PBMCs, taken from culture after CMV antigen stimulation. The rearrangement joins TRBV7-2 to TRBJ1-1; the D is unclear. This clonotype was obtained from a human donor in good health (CMV status not recorded). Some clones in this sample may be carry-over from other donors' samples. The CDR3 protein is CASSPLLNTEAFF. Here the CDR3 DNA reads TGTGCCAGCAGCCCCCTCCTGAACACTGAAGCTTTCTTT.